What follows describes a single T cell receptor (beta chain). Its antigen is undetermined. This entry comes from a study of early stage breast cancer tumors. Looking at the study overall: Samples were sequenced at 7.5 to 10-fold average coverage.

Germline V CDR1 and CDR2: LGHNA, YSLEER. The CDR3 extends over 16 amino acids. V was clipped by 0 bases and J by 4 bases, with 13 bases between them. General study results and limits: Tumors had 2.5 to 3-fold higher T cell density and higher clonality than adjacent normal breast tissue.

Each sample had two DNA replicates, 0.5 to 0.65 ug blood or about 1.5 ug tissue. Only in-frame clones appear in the TCRdb table, and some are missing; sequencing was by immunoSEQ multiplex PCR. The sample shows about 14,000 clones, approximately 84% of them seen only once. Sampling of the adjacent normal breast tissue occurred roughly 1.8-4 cm from the tumor. The chain joins TRBV4-3 to TRBJ2-1; possible D gene TRBD2, 6 bases. Sample: normal breast tissue next to the tumor. This clonotype was obtained from a person in their twenties or thirties with breast cancer. The CDR3: CASSQDGPSEYNEQFF. Written as DNA, the CDR3 is TGCGCCAGCAGCCAAGATGGGCCTAGCGAGTACAATGAGCAGTTCTTC.